This T cell receptor (beta chain) was observed in a study of T-cell reconstitution after alpha-beta-depleted transplantation in children. Unique molecular identifiers were incorporated during preparation of the TCRbeta library. Via MiXCR, TCRdb re-called the PCR reads, giving one row per CDR3 protein. The table records about 540,000 distinct CDR3 sequences, 15% to 20% of them present only once. A few counts support this clonotype. Germline CDR1 reads MNHEY; CDR2 reads SMNVEV (reference sequence). After removal of 8 bases from V and 5 bases from J, the junction contained 3 bases not matched to a gene. The CDR3 runs to 13 residues.

The origin of this receptor is a human donor who donated a stem cell graft to a child with acute lymphoblastic leukemia. Sequencing used PBMCs from the stem cell graft donor, obtained from the stem cell graft. The chain carries TRBV27 and TRBJ1-4; 9 nucleotides match TRBD1. CDR3 bases: TGTGCCAGCGCCGGGACAGGGAATGAAAAACTGTTTTTT. Its protein is CASAGTGNEKLFF.